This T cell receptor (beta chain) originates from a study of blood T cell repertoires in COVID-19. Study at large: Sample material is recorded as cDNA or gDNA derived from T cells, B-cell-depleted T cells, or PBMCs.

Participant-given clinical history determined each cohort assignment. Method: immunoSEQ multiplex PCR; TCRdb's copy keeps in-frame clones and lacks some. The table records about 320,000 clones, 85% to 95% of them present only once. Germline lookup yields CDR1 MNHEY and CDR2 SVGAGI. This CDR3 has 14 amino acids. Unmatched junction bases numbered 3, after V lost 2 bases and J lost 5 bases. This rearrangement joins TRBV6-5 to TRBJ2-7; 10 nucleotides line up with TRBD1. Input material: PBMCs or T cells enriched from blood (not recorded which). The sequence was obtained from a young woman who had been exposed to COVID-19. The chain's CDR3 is CASSYLTGGNEQYF. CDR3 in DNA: TGTGCCAGCAGTTACCTGACAGGGGGCAACGAGCAGTACTTC.